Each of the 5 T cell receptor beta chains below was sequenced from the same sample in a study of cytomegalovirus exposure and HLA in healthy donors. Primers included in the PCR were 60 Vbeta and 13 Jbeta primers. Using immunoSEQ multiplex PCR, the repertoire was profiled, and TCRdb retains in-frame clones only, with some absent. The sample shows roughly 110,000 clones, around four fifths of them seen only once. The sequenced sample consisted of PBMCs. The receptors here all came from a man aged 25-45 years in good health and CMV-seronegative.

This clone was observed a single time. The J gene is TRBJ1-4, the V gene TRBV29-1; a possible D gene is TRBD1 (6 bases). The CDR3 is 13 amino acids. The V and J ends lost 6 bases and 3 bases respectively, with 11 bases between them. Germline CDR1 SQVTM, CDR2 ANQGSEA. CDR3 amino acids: CSVWTASNEKLFF. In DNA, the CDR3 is TGCAGCGTGTGGACAGCGTCTAATGAAAAACTGTTTTTT.

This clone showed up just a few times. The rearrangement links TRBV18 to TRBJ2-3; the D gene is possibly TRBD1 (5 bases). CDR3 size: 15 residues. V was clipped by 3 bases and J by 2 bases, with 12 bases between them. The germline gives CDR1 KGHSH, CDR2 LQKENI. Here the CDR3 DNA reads TGTGCCAGCTCACCCGGCAGGGCCCACACAGATACGCAGTATTTT. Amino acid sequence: CASSPGRAHTDTQYF.

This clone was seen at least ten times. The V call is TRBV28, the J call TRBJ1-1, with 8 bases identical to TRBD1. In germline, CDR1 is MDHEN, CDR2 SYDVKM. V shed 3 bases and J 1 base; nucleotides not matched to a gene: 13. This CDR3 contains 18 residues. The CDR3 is CASSFHYSQGARNTEAFF. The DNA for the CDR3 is TGTGCCAGCAGTTTCCATTACTCTCAGGGGGCGCGGAACACTGAAGCTTTCTTT.

The CDR3 region has the DNA TGTGCCAGCATCGAGGGAAGCAATCAGCCCCAGCATTTT. Translating it yields CASIEGSNQPQHF. The genes are TRBV28 and TRBJ1-5, with unresolved D. This CDR3 spans 13 amino acids. Trimming stripped 7 bases from V and 1 base from J, with 8 bases between. CDR1 and CDR2 (germline): MDHEN, SYDVKM. Using reference TRBV28 and TRBJ1-5 for the parts outside the CDR3, the full variable domain is DVKVTQSSRYLVKRTGEKVFLECVQDMDHENMFWYRQDPGLGLRLIYFSYDVKMKEKGDIPEGYSVSREKKERFSLILESASTNQTSMYLCASIEGSNQPQHFGDGTRLSIL.

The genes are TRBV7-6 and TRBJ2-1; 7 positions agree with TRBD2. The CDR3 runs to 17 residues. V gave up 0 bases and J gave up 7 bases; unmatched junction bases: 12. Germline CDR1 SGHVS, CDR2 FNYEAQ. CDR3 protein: CASSLAPGGPPGNEQFF. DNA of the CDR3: TGTGCCAGCAGCTTAGCCCCGGGAGGACCCCCTGGGAATGAGCAGTTCTTC.